One sample yielded the 22 T cell receptor beta chains listed below, sequenced in a study of blood T cell repertoires in COVID-19. Generated by immunoSEQ multiplex PCR, the TCRdb table keeps only in-frame clones and is missing some. The sample shows about 80,000 clones, 90% of them seen only once. Material: peripheral blood. The origin of the receptors is a woman aged 80 or older with active or convalescent COVID-19.

Only a few counts were recorded for this clone. The chain combines TRBV27 with TRBJ1-6; tentative D call: TRBD1 (6 bases). The CDR3 loop spans 17 amino acids. Germline V gene data show CDR1 as MNHEY and CDR2 as SMNVEV (reference sequence). V lost 5 bases and J 7 bases, leaving 21 bases between the germline ends. The CDR3 coding sequence is TGTGCCAGCAGTGTATTGATGGGCAGGGGAGCGAATTCACCCCTCCACTTT. Its translation: CASSVLMGRGANSPLHF.

This chain joins TRBV9 and TRBJ1-1; D is perhaps TRBD1 (6 bases). The germline CDR1 and CDR2 sequences are SGDLS and YYNGEE. The ends were cut back, 0 bases at V and 1 base at J, with 7 bases in the middle. The CDR3 is 14 residues long. The chain's CDR3 is CASSVAGQNTEAFF. CDR3 coding DNA: TGTGCCAGCAGCGTAGCGGGACAGAACACTGAAGCTTTCTTT.

The rearrangement links TRBV28 to TRBJ1-1; TRBD1 is a possible D gene (5 bases). CDR1 and CDR2 from the germline V gene are MDHEN and SYDVKM. Trimming removed 6 bases from V and 6 bases from J, with 26 bases in between. The CDR3 is 17 residues long. CDR3 nucleotide sequence: TGTGCCAGCAGCCGCCCAGGGCTTTGGAATGAAAAAGCTGAAGCTTTCTTT. Protein: CASSRPGLWNEKAEAFF.

This rearrangement joins TRBV27 to TRBJ1-4; D gene uncertain. The CDR3 is made up of 15 amino acids. With 4 bases removed from V and 4 bases from J, the gap between germline ends came to 13 bases. Germline V lookup: CDR1 MNHEY, CDR2 SMNVEV (reference sequence). The CDR3 coding sequence is TGTGCCAGCAGTTCCCTGGTGGCTTATAATGAAAAACTGTTTTTT. It codes for CASSSLVAYNEKLFF.

By sample fraction, this clone is medium-sized. CDR3 nucleotide sequence: TGCGCCACATCACCAGGGTTTACATCTTCCGAGCAGTACTTC. Translation: CATSPGFTSSEQYF. The gene calls are TRBV10-1 and TRBJ2-7; weak D call: TRBD1 (5 bases). The CDR3 contains 14 residues. Trimming left V 10 bases short and J 6 bases short, with 22 bases between. Germline V gene sequence: CDR1 WNHNN, CDR2 SYGVQD (reference sequence).

The rearrangement joins TRBV19 to TRBJ2-2, with D tentatively TRBD1 (6 bases). The CDR3 spans 15 residues. V lost 3 bases and J 0 bases, leaving 8 bases between the germline ends. Germline V CDR1 and CDR2: LNHDA, SQIVND (reference sequence). The CDR3 sequence is CASSMGQPNTGELFF. The CDR3, as DNA: TGTGCCAGTAGTATGGGACAACCGAACACCGGGGAGCTGTTTTTT.

The chain links TRBV6-2 or TRBV6-3 to TRBJ1-2, with 9 bases fitting TRBD1. This CDR3 is 14 amino acids long. Germline-derived CDR1 and CDR2 are MNHEY and SVGEGT. V lost 0 bases to trimming and J lost 8 bases; unmatched junction nucleotides: 4. CDR3 nucleotide sequence: TGTGCCAGCAGTTACTCGAGGACAGGGGCAGGCTACACCTTC. Encoded protein: CASSYSRTGAGYTF.

This chain links TRBV28 with TRBJ1-5; a possible D gene is TRBD1 (6 bases). V was trimmed by 7 bases and J by 4 bases, leaving 11 bases between them. CDR1 is MDHEN and CDR2 is SYDVKM in the germline V gene. The CDR3 is made up of 13 amino acids. DNA of the CDR3: TGTGCCAGCAACCAGGACAGAAATCAGCCCCAGCATTTT. Translating it yields CASNQDRNQPQHF.

This chain links TRBV11-2 with TRBJ2-2; 10 nucleotides align to TRBD2. The CDR3 has 17 residues. Per germline, CDR1 SGHAT and CDR2 FQNNGV. V shed 5 bases, J shed 6 bases, and the junction held 12 bases outside the gene matches. The CDR3 sequence is CASSPGDSGRSPGELFF. The CDR3 DNA reads as TGTGCCAGCAGCCCCGGTGATAGCGGGAGGAGCCCCGGGGAGCTGTTTTTT. Full variable domain (outside the CDR3, taken from reference TRBV11-2 and TRBJ2-2): EAGVAQSPRYKIIEKRQSVAFWCNPISGHATLYWYQQILGQGPKLLIQFQNNGVVDDSQLPKDRFSAERLKGVDSTLKIQPAKLEDSAVYLCASSPGDSGRSPGELFFGEGSRLTVL.

This clone was detected once. V is TRBV2 and J is TRBJ2-1; D might be TRBD1 (6 bases). CDR3 length equals 16 residues. From germline, CDR1 is SNHLY and CDR2 FYNNEI. The ends were cut back, 2 bases at V and 1 base at J, with 12 bases in the middle. Written as DNA, the CDR3 is TGTGCCAGCAGTGAAAAGGGGGAGCGATCCTACAATGAGCAGTTCTTC. Amino acid sequence: CASSEKGERSYNEQFF.

The rearrangement uses TRBV11-2 and TRBJ2-3, with TRBD2 matching 9 bases. This CDR3 is 17 amino acids long. Trimming cost V 1 base and J 3 bases; bases outside gene matches: 8. Germline CDR1 is SGHAT and CDR2 is FQNNGV. For the CDR3, the DNA is TGTGCCAGCAGCTTAGCGGGGCGGGAGGGCCGGACAGATACGCAGTATTTT. Its translation is CASSLAGREGRTDTQYF.

The genes are TRBV4-3 and TRBJ2-5; 8 bases map to TRBD2. V gave up 4 bases and J gave up 5 bases; unmatched junction bases: 3. This CDR3 contains 13 residues. Germline CDR1 is LGHNA and CDR2 is YSLEER. The CDR3 reads CASSPRLAETQYF. The DNA of the CDR3 is TGCGCCAGCAGCCCCCGACTAGCGGAGACCCAGTACTTC.

The chain is built from TRBV11-1 and TRBJ1-1; D perhaps matches TRBD1 (5 bases). Looked up from germline, CDR1 is SGHAT and CDR2 is FQDESV (reference sequence). The V end lost 1 base, the J end lost 8 bases, and 8 bases lay between the germline ends. This CDR3 has 12 residues. Here the CDR3 DNA reads TGTGCCAGCAGCTTAGTAAGGACAGAAGCTTTCTTT. Translating gives CASSLVRTEAFF.

The gene calls are TRBV7-2 and TRBJ2-7, with 8 bases matching TRBD2. CDR1 and CDR2 (germline): SGHTA, FQGNSA. The CDR3 has 16 residues. The J segment lost 4 bases and the V segment lost 1 base, leaving 9 bases of the junction unmatched. The CDR3 region is CASSLGPLAGRYEQYF. In nucleotides, the CDR3 is TGTGCCAGCAGCTTAGGCCCCCTAGCGGGTCGGTACGAGCAGTACTTC.

V usage is TRBV5-6 and J usage is TRBJ1-2, with TRBD1 matching over 7 bases. Germline V gives CDR1 SGHDT, CDR2 YYEEEE. This CDR3 region has 15 residues. V lost 0 bases, J lost 4 bases, and 6 bases stayed unmatched. In DNA, the CDR3 is TGTGCCAGCAGCTTGGGTAGGGGGCAACGCTATGGCTACACCTTC. It specifies CASSLGRGQRYGYTF.

The CDR3 region is CASSLLASGSGAGELFF. The CDR3 DNA is TGTGCCAGCAGCTTATTGGCTAGCGGGAGCGGAGCGGGGGAGCTGTTTTTT. The chain combines TRBV7-2 with TRBJ2-2; 10 bases line up with TRBD2. V shed 2 bases and J 8 bases; nucleotides not matched to a gene: 11. The CDR3 spans 17 residues. Germline V gene sequence: CDR1 SGHTA, CDR2 FQGNSA. Combining the CDR3 with reference TRBV7-2 and TRBJ2-2 gives the whole variable domain GAGVSQSPSNKVTEKGKDVELRCDPISGHTALYWYRQSLGQGLEFLIYFQGNSAPDKSGLPSDRFSAERTGGSVSTLTIQRTQQEDSAVYLCASSLLASGSGAGELFFGEGSRLTVL.

This clone was seen a single time. The chain recombines TRBV28 with TRBJ1-1, with TRBD1 identical over 8 bases. The V segment lost 7 bases and the J segment 6 bases; nucleotides outside the gene matches: 10. The CDR3 spans 14 residues. CDR1 is MDHEN, CDR2 SYDVKM, per germline. The CDR3 region is CASTDRGLGSEAFF. The CDR3 DNA follows: TGTGCCAGCACCGACAGGGGTCTCGGGTCTGAAGCTTTCTTT.

The chain employs TRBV27 and TRBJ1-1, with TRBD1 matching over 9 bases. This CDR3 is built from 13 residues. Germline-derived CDR1 and CDR2 are MNHEY and SMNVEV (reference sequence). V was pared by 3 bases and J by 8 bases, with 4 bases of the junction left unmatched. CDR3 protein: CASSFGTGMEAFF. The DNA of the CDR3 is TGTGCCAGCAGTTTCGGGACAGGGATGGAAGCTTTCTTT.

The genes are TRBV28 and TRBJ1-1; D uncertain. CDR1 is MDHEN and CDR2 is SYDVKM in the germline V gene. This CDR3 spans 14 amino acids. V was cut by 2 bases and J by 5 bases, with 12 bases left in between. The CDR3 sequence: CASSLLGGTTEAFF. The CDR3 bases are TGTGCCAGCAGTTTACTCGGCGGTACAACTGAAGCTTTCTTT.

The chain employs TRBV6-5 and TRBJ1-1; 7 bases are a match to TRBD1. The CDR3 is 14 amino acids. J lost 3 bases, V lost 6 bases, and 7 bases had no gene match. The germline gives CDR1 MNHEY, CDR2 SVGAGI. The CDR3 spells CASSLDREYTEAFF. CDR3 nucleotides: TGTGCCAGCAGCCTAGACAGGGAGTACACTGAAGCTTTCTTT.

This chain links TRBV30 with TRBJ2-2; the D gene is possibly TRBD2 (6 bases). This CDR3 has 14 amino acids. Germline V gives CDR1 GTSNPN, CDR2 SVGIG (reference sequence). V was trimmed by 3 bases and J by 6 bases, leaving 14 bases between them. CDR3 bases: TGTGCCTGGAGGAGGGGAGGCGGGTCCGGGGAGCTGTTTTTT. The encoded protein is CAWRRGGGSGELFF.

DNA of the CDR3: TGCAGCGTTGTCAATGGCGGGAGGGACCCAGAGACCCAGTACTTC. Translating it yields CSVVNGGRDPETQYF. The chain recombines TRBV29-1 with TRBJ2-5; 9 bases match TRBD2. The V segment lost 4 bases and the J segment 4 bases; nucleotides outside the gene matches: 10. CDR3 length equals 15 residues. Germline loops: CDR1 SQVTM, CDR2 ANQGSEA.